The entry below describes one T cell receptor beta chain. The germline CDR1 and CDR2 sequences are MNHEY and SMNVEV (reference sequence). V was cut by 4 bases and J by 2 bases, with 11 bases left in between. The CDR3 runs 15 residues. Clones were sequenced by immunoSEQ multiplex PCR, and TCRdb holds only the in-frame ones, with some missing. This table holds approximately 720,000 clones, approximately 90% found once. The data stem from a study of shared clonotypes between healthy human individuals. Study details: The study drew on two women and a few men aged 18 to 49 as donors.

Cells designated naive CD8 were CD45RO-negative and were positively selected for CCR7, with terminally differentiated effector memory CD45RA+ cells excluded. The chain uses TRBV27 and TRBJ2-2, with D possibly matching TRBD1 (5 bases). The source is a man aged 25 to 40 in good health. Material for sequencing was naive CD8+ T cells sorted from blood. CDR3 sequence: CASSYSTVNTGELFF. Here the CDR3 DNA reads TGTGCCAGCAGTTATTCGACAGTTAACACCGGGGAGCTGTTTTTT.